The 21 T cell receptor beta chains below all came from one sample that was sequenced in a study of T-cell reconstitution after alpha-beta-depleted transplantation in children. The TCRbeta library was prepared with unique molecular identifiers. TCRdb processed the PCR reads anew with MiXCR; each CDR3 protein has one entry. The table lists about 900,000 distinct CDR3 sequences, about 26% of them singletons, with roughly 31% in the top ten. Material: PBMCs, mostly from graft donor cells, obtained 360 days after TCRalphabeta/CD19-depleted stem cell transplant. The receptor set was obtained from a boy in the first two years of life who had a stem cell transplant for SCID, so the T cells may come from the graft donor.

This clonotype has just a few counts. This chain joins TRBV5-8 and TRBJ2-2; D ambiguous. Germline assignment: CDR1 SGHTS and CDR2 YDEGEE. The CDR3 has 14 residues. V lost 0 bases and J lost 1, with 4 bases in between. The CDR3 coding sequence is TGTGCCAGCAGCTTGGAACAGAACACCGGGGAGCTGTTTTTT. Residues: CASSLEQNTGELFF. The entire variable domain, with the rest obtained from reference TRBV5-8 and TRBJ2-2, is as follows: EAGVTQSPTHLIKTRGQQATLRCSPISGHTSVYWYQQALGLGLQFLLWYDEGEERNRGNFPPRFSGRQFPNYSSELNVNALELEDSALYLCASSLEQNTGELFFGEGSRLTVL.

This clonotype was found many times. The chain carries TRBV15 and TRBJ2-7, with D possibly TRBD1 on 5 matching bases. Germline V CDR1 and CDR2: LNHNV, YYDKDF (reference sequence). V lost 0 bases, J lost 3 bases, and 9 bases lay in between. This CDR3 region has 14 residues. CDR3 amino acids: CATSRDPRVYEQYF. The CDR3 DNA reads TGTGCCACCAGCAGAGACCCCAGGGTCTACGAGCAGTACTTC.

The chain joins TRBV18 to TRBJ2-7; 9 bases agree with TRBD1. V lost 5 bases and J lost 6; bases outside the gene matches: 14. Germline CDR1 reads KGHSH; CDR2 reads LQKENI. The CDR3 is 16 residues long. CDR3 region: CASSALQGALGPEQYF. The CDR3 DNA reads TGTGCCAGCTCAGCCCTACAGGGGGCGTTGGGGCCCGAGCAGTACTTC. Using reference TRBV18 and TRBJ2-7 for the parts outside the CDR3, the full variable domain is NAGVMQNPRHLVRRRGQEARLRCSPMKGHSHVYWYRQLPEEGLKFMVYLQKENIIDESGMPKERFSAEFPKEGPSILRIQQVVRGDSAAYFCASSALQGALGPEQYFGPGTRLTVT.

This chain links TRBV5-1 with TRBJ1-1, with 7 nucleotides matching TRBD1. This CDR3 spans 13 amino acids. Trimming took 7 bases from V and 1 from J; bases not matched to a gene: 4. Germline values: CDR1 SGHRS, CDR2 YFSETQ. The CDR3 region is CASGTDPNTEAFF. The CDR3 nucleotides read TGCGCCAGCGGGACAGACCCGAACACTGAAGCTTTCTTT. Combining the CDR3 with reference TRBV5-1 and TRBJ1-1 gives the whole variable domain KAGVTQTPRYLIKTRGQQVTLSCSPISGHRSVSWYQQTPGQGLQFLFEYFSETQRNKGNFPGRFSGRQFSNSRSEMNVSTLELGDSALYLCASGTDPNTEAFFGQGTRLTVV.

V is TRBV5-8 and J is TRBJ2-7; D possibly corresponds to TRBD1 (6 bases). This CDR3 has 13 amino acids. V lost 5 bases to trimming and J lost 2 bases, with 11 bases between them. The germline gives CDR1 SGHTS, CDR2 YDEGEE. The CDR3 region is CASRDQGPYEQYF. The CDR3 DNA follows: TGTGCCAGCAGAGACCAGGGGCCCTACGAGCAGTACTTC.

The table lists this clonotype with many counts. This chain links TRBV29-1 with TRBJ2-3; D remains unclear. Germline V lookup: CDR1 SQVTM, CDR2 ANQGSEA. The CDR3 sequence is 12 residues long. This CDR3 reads CSARLATDTQYF. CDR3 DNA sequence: TGCAGTGCTCGACTCGCCACAGATACGCAGTATTTT.

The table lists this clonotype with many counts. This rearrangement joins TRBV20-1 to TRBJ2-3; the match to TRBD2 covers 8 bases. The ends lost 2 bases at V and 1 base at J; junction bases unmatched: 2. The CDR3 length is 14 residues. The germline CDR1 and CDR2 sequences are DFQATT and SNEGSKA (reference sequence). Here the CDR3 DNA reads TGCAGTGCTAGATCGGGGGGGGGCACAGATACGCAGTATTTT. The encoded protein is CSARSGGGTDTQYF.

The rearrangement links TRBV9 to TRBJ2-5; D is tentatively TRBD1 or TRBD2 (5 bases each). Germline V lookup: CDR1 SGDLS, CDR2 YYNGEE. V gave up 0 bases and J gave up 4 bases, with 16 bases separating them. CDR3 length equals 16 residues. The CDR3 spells CASSVVGGSGPETQYF. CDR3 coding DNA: TGTGCCAGCAGCGTAGTTGGGGGATCGGGGCCAGAGACCCAGTACTTC.

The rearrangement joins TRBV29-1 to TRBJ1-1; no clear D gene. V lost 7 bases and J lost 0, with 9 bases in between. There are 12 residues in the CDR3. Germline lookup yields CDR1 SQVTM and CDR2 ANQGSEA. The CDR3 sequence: CSAVDLNTEAFF. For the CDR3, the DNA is TGCAGCGCTGTGGATTTGAACACTGAAGCTTTCTTT.

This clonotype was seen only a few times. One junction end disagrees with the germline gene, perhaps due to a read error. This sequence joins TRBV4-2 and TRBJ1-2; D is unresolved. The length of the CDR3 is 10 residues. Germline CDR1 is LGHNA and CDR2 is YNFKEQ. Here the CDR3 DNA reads TGTGCCAGCAGCCAAGAAATTAAGTACTTC. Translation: CASSQEIKYF.

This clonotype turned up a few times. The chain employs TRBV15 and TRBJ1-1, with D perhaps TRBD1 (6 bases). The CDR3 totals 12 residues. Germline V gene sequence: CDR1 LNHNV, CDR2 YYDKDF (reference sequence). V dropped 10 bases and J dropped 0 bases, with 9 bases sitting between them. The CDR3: CASGQLNTEAFF. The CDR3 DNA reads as TGTGCCAGCGGACAGCTGAACACTGAAGCTTTCTTT.

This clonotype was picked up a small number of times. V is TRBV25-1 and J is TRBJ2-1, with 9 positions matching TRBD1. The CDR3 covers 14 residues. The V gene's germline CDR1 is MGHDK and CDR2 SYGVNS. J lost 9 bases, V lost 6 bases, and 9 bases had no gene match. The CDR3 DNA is TGTGCCAGCAGGGGGTTTACAGGGGGCGGTGAGCAGTTCTTC. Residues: CASRGFTGGGEQFF.

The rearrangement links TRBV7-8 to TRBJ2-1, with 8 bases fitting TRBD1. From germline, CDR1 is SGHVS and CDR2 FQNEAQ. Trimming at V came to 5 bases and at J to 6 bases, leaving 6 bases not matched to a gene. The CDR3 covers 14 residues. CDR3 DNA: TGTGCCAGCAGCGGACAGGGTTCGGGCAATGAGCAGTTCTTC. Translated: CASSGQGSGNEQFF.

The CDR3 spells CASSFITTGTSGANVLTF. The CDR3 DNA reads TGCGCCAGCAGCTTCATAACGACAGGTACCTCGGGGGCCAACGTCCTGACTTTC. The J gene is TRBJ2-6, the V gene TRBV5-1, with a tentative D call TRBD1 (6 bases). V shed 2 bases and J shed 4 bases, with 19 bases lying between them. Germline CDR1 is SGHRS and CDR2 is YFSETQ. This CDR3 has 18 amino acids.

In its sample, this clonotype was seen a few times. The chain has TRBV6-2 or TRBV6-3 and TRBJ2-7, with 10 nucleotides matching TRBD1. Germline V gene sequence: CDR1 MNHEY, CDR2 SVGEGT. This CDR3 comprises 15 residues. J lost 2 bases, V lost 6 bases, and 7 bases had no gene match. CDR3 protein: CASSLMGQGTYEQYF. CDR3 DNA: TGTGCCAGCAGCCTAATGGGACAGGGGACCTACGAGCAGTACTTC.

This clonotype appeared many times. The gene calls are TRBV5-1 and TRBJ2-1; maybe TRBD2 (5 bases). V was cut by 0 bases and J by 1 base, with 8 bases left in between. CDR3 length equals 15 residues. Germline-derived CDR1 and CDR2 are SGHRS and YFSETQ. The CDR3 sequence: CASSLASGSYNEQFF. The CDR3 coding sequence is TGCGCCAGCAGCTTGGCCAGCGGATCCTACAATGAGCAGTTCTTC.

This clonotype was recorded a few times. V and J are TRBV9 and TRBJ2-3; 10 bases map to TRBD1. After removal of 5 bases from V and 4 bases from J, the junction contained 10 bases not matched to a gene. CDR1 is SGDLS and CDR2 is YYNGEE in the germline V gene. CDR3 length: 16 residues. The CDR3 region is CASSGGSGQGADTQYF. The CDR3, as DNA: TGTGCCAGCAGTGGCGGGTCCGGACAGGGGGCAGATACGCAGTATTTT.

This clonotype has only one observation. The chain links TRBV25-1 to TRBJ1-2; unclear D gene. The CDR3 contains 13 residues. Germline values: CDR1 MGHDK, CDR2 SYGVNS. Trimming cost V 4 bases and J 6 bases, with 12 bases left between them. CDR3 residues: CASSAQRRDGYTF. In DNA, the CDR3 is TGTGCCAGCAGTGCTCAGCGTCGGGATGGCTACACCTTC.

As DNA, the CDR3 is TGCGCCAGCAGCTGGAAAGGGGGGGGCACAGATACGCAGTATTTT. Protein product: CASSWKGGGTDTQYF. This chain links TRBV5-1 with TRBJ2-3; tentatively, D is TRBD2 (7 bases). Germline CDR1 and CDR2: SGHRS and YFSETQ. The germline V and J ends were trimmed by 3 bases and 1 base, with 12 bases remaining between them. The CDR3 sequence is 15 residues long.

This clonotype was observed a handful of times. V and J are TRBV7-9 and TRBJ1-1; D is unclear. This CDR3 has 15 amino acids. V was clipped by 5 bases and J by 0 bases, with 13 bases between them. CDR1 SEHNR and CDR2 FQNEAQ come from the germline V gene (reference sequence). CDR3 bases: TGTGCCAGCAGCCCAGAACGACATTTGAACACTGAAGCTTTCTTT. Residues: CASSPERHLNTEAFF. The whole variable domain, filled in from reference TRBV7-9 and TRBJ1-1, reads DTGVSQNPRHKITKRGQNVTFRCDPISEHNRLYWYRQTLGQGPEFLTYFQNEAQLEKSRLLSDRFSAERPKGSFSTLEIQRTEQGDSAMYLCASSPERHLNTEAFFGQGTRLTVV.

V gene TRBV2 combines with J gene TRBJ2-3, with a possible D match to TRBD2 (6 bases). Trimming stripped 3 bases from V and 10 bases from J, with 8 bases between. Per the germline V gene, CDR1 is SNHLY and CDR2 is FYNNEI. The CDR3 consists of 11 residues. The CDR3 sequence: CASSDGRAQYF. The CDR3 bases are TGTGCCAGCAGTGACGGGAGAGCGCAGTATTTT. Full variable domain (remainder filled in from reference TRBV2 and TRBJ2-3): EPEVTQTPSHQVTQMGQEVILRCVPISNHLYFYWYRQILGQKVEFLVSFYNNEISEKSEIFDDQFSVERPDGSNFTLKIRSTKLEDSAMYFCASSDGRAQYFGPGTRLTVL.